A single sample is the source of the 22 T cell receptor beta chains below, sequenced in a study of metastatic and nonmetastatic thyroid tumors. TCRdb re-analyzed the PCR reads through MiXCR. The data show roughly 13,000 clones, under 30% seen once. Until they underwent thyroid surgery, no patient had received any treatment. Material for sequencing was tumor tissue. The receptors derive from a female donor with papillary thyroid cancer or a benign thyroid nodule (not recorded which). Some clones in this sample may be carry-over from other donors' samples.

To note about this clone: A clone one base away is much larger, so this may be a read error. The genes are TRBV20-1 and TRBJ2-5; a possible D gene is TRBD2 (5 bases). The CDR3 has 12 residues. Looked up from germline, CDR1 is DFQATT and CDR2 is SNEGSKA (reference sequence). Trimming stripped 4 bases from V and 4 bases from J, with 10 bases between. In nucleotides, the CDR3 is TGCAGTGCTATCGGTGGGAGAGAGACCCAGTACTTC. This translates into CSAIGGRETQYF.

This clone has more than one count but fewer than ten. The genes are TRBV19 and TRBJ1-1; 7 bases align to TRBD1. Germline assignment: CDR1 LNHDA and CDR2 SQIVND (reference sequence). With 9 bases clipped from V and 1 base from J, the junction kept 8 bases outside the gene matches. The CDR3 spans 14 residues. CDR3 amino acids: CASRRGGKNTEAFF. The CDR3, as DNA: TGTGCCAGCCGAAGAGGGGGCAAGAACACTGAAGCTTTCTTT.

This clone was picked up many times. The chain links TRBV18 to TRBJ2-5, with D uncertain. The CDR3 contains 10 residues. Between the trimmed V and J ends, which lost 6 bases and 4 bases, there was a span of 3 bases. Germline V gives CDR1 KGHSH, CDR2 LQKENI. CDR3 coding DNA: TGTGCCAGCTCGGTAGAGACCCAGTACTTC. Protein product: CASSVETQYF.

By share of the sample, this clone is medium-sized. The genes are TRBV27 and TRBJ1-2, with no clear D. Trimming stripped 5 bases from V and 7 bases from J, with 20 bases between. The CDR3 spans 15 residues. Germline CDR1 MNHEY, CDR2 SMNVEV (reference sequence). The CDR3 protein is CASSLSRTGPRGYTF. The CDR3 DNA sequence: TGTGCCAGCAGTCTCTCCCGGACGGGTCCGCGTGGCTACACCTTC.

The genes are TRBV9 and TRBJ2-1; the D is unclear. Per the germline V gene, CDR1 is SGDLS and CDR2 is YYNGEE. V was shortened by 4 bases and J by 8 bases, with 19 bases between the two germline ends. This CDR3 is 15 amino acids long. CDR3 DNA sequence: TGTGCCAGCAGCTTATTGGCAGGTGGATCGGATGAGCAGTTCTTC. Translation: CASSLLAGGSDEQFF.

In its sample, this clone was seen many times. This chain links TRBV6-4 with TRBJ2-1; D is ambiguous. The CDR3 consists of 15 residues. CDR1 is MRHNA, CDR2 SNTAGT, per germline. The ends were cut back, 6 bases at V and 4 bases at J, with 16 bases in the middle. The CDR3 loop is CASSPGSGEYNEQFF. CDR3 bases: TGTGCCAGCAGCCCCGGGTCAGGCGAATACAATGAGCAGTTCTTC.

About this clone itself: A read error may be the cause here, since a much bigger clone is one base away. The chain employs TRBV27 and TRBJ2-5; the D is unclear. Trimming removed 7 bases at V and 2 bases at J, with 14 bases between. This CDR3 is 14 amino acids long. Germline CDR1 reads MNHEY; CDR2 reads SMNVEV (reference sequence). The chain's CDR3 is CASILFPRQETQYF. The CDR3 region has the DNA TGTGCCAGCATCTTATTCCCCAGGCAAGAGACCCAGTACTTC.

Only a few counts were recorded for this clone. The junction does not match germline at one end; this may be a read error. The chain combines TRBV19 with TRBJ1-5; D unresolved. CDR3 size: 15 residues. Germline V gene lookup returns CDR1 LNHDA and CDR2 SQIVND (reference sequence). The CDR3 loop is CVSSIGSPSNQPQHF. In nucleotides, the CDR3 is TGTGTCAGTAGTATAGGGAGTCCTAGCAATCAGCCCCAGCATTTT.

This clone showed up many times. J is TRBJ2-1 and V is TRBV2; 9 bases are a match to TRBD2. The CDR3 is made up of 14 amino acids. From germline, CDR1 is SNHLY and CDR2 FYNNEI. Trimming cost V 8 bases and J 5 bases; bases outside gene matches: 7. DNA for the CDR3: TGTGCCAGCGTTTCTAGCGGGAACCACAATGAGCAGTTCTTC. It specifies CASVSSGNHNEQFF. Full variable domain (remainder filled in from reference TRBV2 and TRBJ2-1): EPEVTQTPSHQVTQMGQEVILRCVPISNHLYFYWYRQILGQKVEFLVSFYNNEISEKSEIFDDQFSVERPDGSNFTLKIRSTKLEDSAMYFCASVSSGNHNEQFFGPGTRLTVL.

This clone came up many times. The CDR3 spells CASSGSAGADTEAFF. The CDR3 coding sequence is TGCGCCAGCAGCGGATCAGCGGGGGCGGATACTGAAGCTTTCTTT. This chain uses TRBV5-1 with TRBJ1-1; weak D call: TRBD1 (6 bases). Germline CDR1 SGHRS, CDR2 YFSETQ. CDR3 size: 15 residues. Trimming removed 4 bases from V and 5 bases from J, with 18 bases in between.

This clone was recorded a few times. The rearrangement joins TRBV6-1 to TRBJ2-1; TRBD2 aligns across 14 bases. CDR3 length equals 16 residues. Germline V gene lookup returns CDR1 MNHNS and CDR2 SASEGT. The V and J ends lost 4 bases and 10 bases, in that order; junction bases with no gene match: 9. CDR3 residues: CASSGGTSGSLKEQFF. The DNA of the CDR3 is TGTGCCAGCAGTGGGGGGACTAGCGGGAGTCTGAAGGAGCAGTTCTTC.

In nucleotides, the CDR3 is TGCAGTGCTAGCGCCCTCCAGAGTGTGCACTACCATGGTACGCAGTATTTT. Translation: CSASALQSVHYHGTQYF. V is TRBV20-1 and J is TRBJ2-3; D gene uncertain. The germline V gene encodes CDR1 DFQATT and CDR2 SNEGSKA (reference sequence). The CDR3 is 17 amino acids. The V end was cut by 3 bases, the J end by 8 bases, with 27 bases between.

The chain recombines TRBV5-1 with TRBJ2-1, with D perhaps TRBD1 (5 bases). Deletions cut 4 bases from V and 0 bases from J, with 11 bases between. Germline V gene data show CDR1 as SGHRS and CDR2 as YFSETQ. The CDR3 is 15 amino acids. CDR3 residues: CASSPDSYSYNEQFF. The DNA of the CDR3 is TGCGCCAGCAGCCCTGACAGTTACTCCTACAATGAGCAGTTCTTC.

There are many counts of this clone. The chain is built from TRBV7-9 and TRBJ2-1, with 7 bases identical to TRBD2. V was clipped by 3 bases and J by 10 bases; unmatched bases: 6. CDR3 size: 13 residues. The germline V gene has CDR1 SEHNR and CDR2 FQNEAQ (reference sequence). The CDR3 is CASSLAQRGEQFF. The CDR3 DNA follows: TGTGCCAGCAGCTTGGCCCAGCGGGGAGAGCAGTTCTTC.

This clone was seen many times. The rearrangement joins TRBV12-3 or TRBV12-4 to TRBJ1-5; no clear D gene. The germline V and J ends were trimmed by 6 bases and 1 base, with 10 bases remaining between them. The CDR3 covers 14 residues. The CDR3 region has the DNA TGTGCCAGCAGCCCTGGTCTGAGCAATCAGCCCCAGCATTTT. Translated: CASSPGLSNQPQHF.

J is TRBJ2-6 and V is TRBV6-1; possible D gene TRBD1, 5 bases. The CDR3 consists of 15 residues. Germline CDR1 is MNHNS and CDR2 is SASEGT. The V end was cut by 3 bases, the J end by 1 base, with 7 bases between. This chain's CDR3 is CASSEKGSGANVLTF. CDR3 DNA sequence: TGTGCCAGCAGTGAGAAGGGGTCTGGGGCCAACGTCCTGACTTTC.

This clone was seen only a few times. This sequence joins TRBV6-2 or TRBV6-3 and TRBJ1-2, with 8 bases that match TRBD1. Trimming at V came to 2 bases and at J to 7 bases, leaving 9 bases not matched to a gene. Looked up from germline, CDR1 is MNHEY and CDR2 is SVGEGT. The CDR3 contains 15 residues. DNA of the CDR3: TGTGCCAGCAGTTACCTGACAGGGGCTTCTTCTGGCTACACCTTC. Protein sequence: CASSYLTGASSGYTF.

This clone is medium-sized by share. J is TRBJ1-1 and V is TRBV5-1; D is ambiguous. Trimming stripped 3 bases from V and 0 bases from J, with 12 bases between. This CDR3 is built from 15 residues. Per the germline V gene, CDR1 is SGHRS and CDR2 is YFSETQ. The CDR3 DNA reads TGCGCCAGCAGCTCGGGTCCGGTTATGAACACTGAAGCTTTCTTT. Translating it yields CASSSGPVMNTEAFF.

The genes are TRBV11-2 and TRBJ2-7; D might be TRBD2 (5 bases). V was clipped by 5 bases and J by 4 bases, with 9 bases between them. Germline CDR1 reads SGHAT; CDR2 reads FQNNGV. CDR3 length equals 12 residues. CDR3 region: CASSQTGYEQYF. The CDR3 bases are TGTGCCAGCAGCCAGACGGGATACGAGCAGTACTTC.

This clone was counted between two and nine times. A junction end diverges from the germline sequence, so it may reflect a read error. V gene TRBV6-1 combines with J gene TRBJ2-1, with 7 bases fitting TRBD2. Germline V gene lookup returns CDR1 MNHNS and CDR2 SASEGT. This CDR3 has 14 residues. DNA for the CDR3: TGTGCCAACAGTCGTCTAGCGGTAGCCAATGAGCAGTTCTTC. Its protein product is CANSRLAVANEQFF.

By frequency in the sample, this clone is medium-sized. This chain links TRBV20-1 with TRBJ2-7; TRBD1 might be the D (6 bases). The CDR3 sequence is 12 residues long. Germline V gene lookup returns CDR1 DFQATT and CDR2 SNEGSKA (reference sequence). V was clipped by 7 bases and J by 3 bases, with 13 bases between them. The CDR3 nucleotides are TGCAGTGGGACGGGACAACGCTACGAGCAGTACTTC. It is translated as CSGTGQRYEQYF.

The table lists this clone with many counts. The rearrangement joins TRBV10-3 to TRBJ2-5; D gene ambiguous. Looked up from germline, CDR1 is ENHRY and CDR2 is SYGVKD. Trimming stripped 6 bases from V and 2 bases from J, with 7 bases between. The CDR3 extends over 12 amino acids. CDR3 coding DNA: TGTGCCATCAGGGGCGAACAAGAGACCCAGTACTTC. As protein: CAIRGEQETQYF.